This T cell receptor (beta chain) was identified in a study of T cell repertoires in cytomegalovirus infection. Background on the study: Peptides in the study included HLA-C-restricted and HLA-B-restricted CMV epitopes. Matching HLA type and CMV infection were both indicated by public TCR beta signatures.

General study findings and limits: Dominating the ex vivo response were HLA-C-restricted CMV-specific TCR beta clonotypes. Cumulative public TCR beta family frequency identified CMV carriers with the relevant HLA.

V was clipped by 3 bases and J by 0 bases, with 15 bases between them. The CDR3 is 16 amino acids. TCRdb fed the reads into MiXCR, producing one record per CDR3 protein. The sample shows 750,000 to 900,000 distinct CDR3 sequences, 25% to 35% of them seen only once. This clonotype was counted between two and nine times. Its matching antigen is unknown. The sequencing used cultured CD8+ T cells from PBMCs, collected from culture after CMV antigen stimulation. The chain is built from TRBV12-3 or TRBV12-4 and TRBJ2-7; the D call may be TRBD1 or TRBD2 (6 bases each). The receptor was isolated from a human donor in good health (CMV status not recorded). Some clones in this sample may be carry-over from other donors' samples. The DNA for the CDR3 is TGTGCCAGCAGTTTCGCCATCGGGGGCCTCTCCTACGAGCAGTACTTC. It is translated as CASSFAIGGLSYEQYF.